These T cell receptor beta chains were read from a single sample in a study of blood T cell repertoires in COVID-19. Assay: immunoSEQ multiplex PCR; the TCRdb copy retains only in-frame clones and omits some. Counted here are almost 400,000 clones, under 90% occurring once; the ten biggest clones make up less than 2%. The sample was PBMCs or T cells enriched from blood (not recorded which). These receptors came from a woman between 25 and 40 years old who had recovered from COVID-19. Each CDR3 is given without its conserved first and last residue. Each record gives: J gene, D gene, V gene, clone size, CDR3 protein. D genes are given only for firm matches. Size is stated for part of the rows, as once, few or many counts, or as a class when the clone is expanded.

>TRBJ1-1|TRBD1|TRBV7-2|NA
ASSKRSGTGQLNTEAF
>TRBJ2-7|TRBD2|TRBV7-8|NA
ASSYIRTSGHEQY
>TRBJ1-2|TRBD1|TRBV19|NA
ASTFGQGSIGYT
>TRBJ2-7|TRBD2|TRBV29-1|NA
SAGGTSGSHEQY
>TRBJ1-1|NA|TRBV7-6|NA
ASSRIQVMNTEAF
>TRBJ1-2|TRBD1|TRBV29-1|NA
SVAGTGGIYGYT
>TRBJ2-2|TRBD1|TRBV10-2|NA
ASRGQVNTGELF
>TRBJ1-1|NA|TRBV12-3/TRBV12-4|NA
ASDMGGATEAF
>TRBJ1-1|TRBD1|TRBV18|NA
ASSPYTDRVKRITEAF
>TRBJ1-4|NA|TRBV28|NA
ASSLLVGGTNEKLF
>TRBJ1-2|NA|TRBV28|NA
ASSLPFSNYGYT
>TRBJ1-4|NA|TRBV5-1|NA
ASSSSTGFTNEKLF
>TRBJ1-3|NA|TRBV2|NA
ASRRVGNTIY
>TRBJ1-3|NA|TRBV10-3|NA
ATAAASEGTGNTIY
>TRBJ1-2|NA|TRBV4-3|NA
ASSQDQGLTYGYT
>TRBJ1-5|NA|TRBV19|few
ASSPSNQPQH
>TRBJ2-1|TRBD2|TRBV28|NA
ASDTGTSGNNEQF
>TRBJ2-7|NA|TRBV18|NA
ASSTLDSSYEQY
>TRBJ2-7|NA|TRBV15|once
ATSRDPPNGGSYEQY